This T cell receptor beta chain was found in a study of CD8+CD57+ T cells in acquired aplastic anemia. For the study at large: Quantities of DNA derived from sorted CD4+ and CD8+ cells averaged approximately 3.3 ug. CD4+ cell libraries from healthy donors averaged about 10.8 million reads. Study results and caveats: Statistical testing detected no significant gap in CD8+ Simpson's diversity between patients and controls. There were some 27 CD8+ CDR3 sequences that occurred in both patients and controls.

Notes on this clonotype: Its antigen remains unknown.

The CDR3 has 15 residues. With 2 bases removed from V and 5 bases from J, the gap between germline ends came to 15 bases. Germline V gene sequence: CDR1 MNHNS, CDR2 SASEGT. TCR beta VDJ and CDR3 profiles were obtained from a genomic DNA template. TCRdb re-analysed the reads in MiXCR, keeping a single row per CDR3 protein. The data show roughly 180,000 distinct CDR3 sequences, about half seen once. The chain is built from TRBV6-1 and TRBJ1-1; D is perhaps TRBD1 (5 bases). Material for sequencing was sorted CD4+, CD8+, or CD8+CD57+ T cells (not recorded which) from PBMCs. The clonotype comes from a human donor in good health. This CDR3 reads CASSEFTGGWTEAFF. Written as DNA, the CDR3 is TGTGCCAGCAGTGAATTCACGGGGGGTTGGACTGAAGCTTTCTTT.